This T cell receptor (beta chain) originates from a study of T-cell memory formation after mild COVID-19 (dated by TCRdb to the early 2020s). Regarding the complete study: TCR sequence clusters from the two donors were largely donor specific. The cohort comprised two young, previously healthy adult volunteers, one female and one male. Longitudinal TCRalpha and TCRbeta repertoire sequencing tracked T-cell clones expanding and contracting after mild COVID-19 in two donors.

Ficoll-Paque density gradient centrifugation was used to isolate PBMCs. CDR1 is given as SGHTA and CDR2 as FQGNSA, both from the germline V gene. The CDR3 numbers 17 residues from cysteine through phenylalanine. The read is trimmed to its CDR3 DNA, 51 bases read in frame from base 1. The V end loses 0 bases and the J end loses 6 bases, and a stretch of 20 bases separates them. The investigation overall reported the following: Clones that contracted from day 15 to 85 showed balanced CD4/CD8 phenotypes, whereas a second wave of clones that expanded from day 15 to 37 leaned towards CD4+. Only a couple of mild cases were covered in the study, and larger cohorts including severe cases with pre-infection samples were considered necessary. Contracting CD4+ clones turned up mainly in the CM and EM memory subsets, whereas EMRA was where CD8+ clones were enriched. Some responding clones were detected in pre-infection memory, which suggested that pre-existing cross-reactive memory T cells had joined the SARS-CoV-2 response. Whether the second-wave clones peaking on day 37 were SARS-CoV-2 specific was not confirmed.

The sequencing machine was an Illumina NovaSeq 6000. Using 5'RACE with constant-segment primers, TCRalpha and TCRbeta cDNA libraries were constructed, with sample barcodes and unique molecular identifiers added in the process. RNA was extracted from every sample with Trizol reagent. Amplification of the libraries took two PCR steps, and the second step added a second sample barcode plus Illumina TruSeq adapters. Libraries were sequenced on an Illumina NovaSeq with 2 x 150 bp paired-end reads. As for the original processing: Reads were demultiplexed and collapsed into UMI-guided consensus sequences with migec v1.2.7. Using mixcr v2.1.11, UMI consensuses were aligned to TRA and TRB V and J templates and then assembled into clonotypes. A clonotype was counted as expanded or contracted only if both edgeR and NoisET called the change significant, with noise models trained on biological replicates. For edgeR calls, a false discovery rate-adjusted p below 0.01 and a log2 fold-change threshold of 1 were applied. As an exploratory analysis of dynamics, PCA with hierarchical clustering was applied to max-normalized trajectories of the 1000 most abundant clonotypes. The CD4 or CD8 phenotype of responding clones was assigned using the separately sequenced CD4+ and CD8+ repertoires. Clones were called with MiXCR by TCRdb after fastp trimmed the public reads at Q25, and only in-frame beta chains were retained. Identical CDR3 proteins give one entry, which carries the most common genes and DNA. TCRdb, not the authors, supplied the V and J calls. This sample holds fewer than 350,000 distinct CDR3 sequences; 15% to 20% were observed only once. The ten largest clones represent about a fifth of the sample.

Comment on this clonotype: Its specific antigen is unknown. Qualities for individual bases were not recorded, and no much larger clone is one base off.

This TCR was recovered from a man aged 18 to 29 who had mild COVID-19 (a few samples of this study predate the infection). The sample titles of this study are shuffled in the database, so cell type and time point are left out; the donor was told from shared clones. The receptor chain draws on TRBV7-2 and TRBJ1-2; the D gene is perhaps TRBD1, from 6 matching bases. Sequencing was carried out using PBMCs or a T cell subset sorted from them (not recorded which). DNA sequence: TGTGCCAGCAGCTTAGCGTCTGATGCAGGGGCGGTGAATGGCTACACCTTC. Its translation is CASSLASDAGAVNGYTF.